Listed here is a single T cell receptor beta chain. Produced via immunoSEQ multiplex PCR; TCRdb's table is partial and in-frame only. The sample shows about 15,000 clones, around 94% of them seen only once. These data belong to a study of graft-versus-host responses after intestinal transplantation. For the study at large: Among the recipients, transplants were multivisceral, liver-intestinal, or isolated intestinal. Anti-thymocyte globulin was used for induction in all recipients, who then took tacrolimus and steroids for 3 to 4 years.

With 7 bases removed from V and 8 bases from J, the gap between germline ends came to 17 bases. CDR3 size: 14 residues. Germline V CDR1 and CDR2: MNHEY, SVGAGI. The chain joins TRBV6-5 to TRBJ1-4; D is unresolved. Material: PBMCs, obtained 9 days after transplant. This sequence originates from a human patient who received an intestinal transplant, so some T cells may come from the graft donor. The CDR3, as DNA: TGTGCCAGCAAAACCGATAATTGGGCGGAAAAACTGTTTTTT. Translating it yields CASKTDNWAEKLFF.